This T cell receptor (beta chain) was sequenced for a study of tumor-infiltrating lymphocytes in primary liver carcinoma. About the study: Tumors were staged T1-T3 N0M0 and measured 4.2 to 10 cm across. Overall study results and limits: Whereas tumor region pairs overlapped more, tumor-adjacent and tumor-blood pairs overlapped less.

Concerning this clonotype: Its antigen is unknown. This may be a read error, as it is one base from a much larger clone.

A primer matching the constant region was used to make TCR beta cDNA from 450 to 500 ng of total RNA. Libraries of TCR beta came from three nested multiplex PCR rounds with slightly modified ARM-PCR. TRBV1-TRBV30 forward primers and a C-beta reverse primer were used in the first two PCR rounds, which each ran for around 11 cycles. Each CDR3 protein is one row after TCRdb ran MiXCR on the multiplex PCR reads. The data hold approximately 300,000 distinct CDR3 sequences, with around three fifths observed a single time. Per germline, CDR1 ENHRY and CDR2 SYGVKD. There are 16 residues in the CDR3. Germline DNA was also extracted, and blood RNA was taken from unsorted whole blood. No treatment had been given to the patients, who were chronically infected with HBV.

The sequenced sample consisted of peripheral blood. The chain employs TRBV10-3 and TRBJ2-5; D may be TRBD2 (6 bases). The source of this sequence is a man aged 35 to 55 with primary liver carcinoma and hepatitis B virus infection. CDR3 amino acids: CAISGSRVSGGEAQYF. The CDR3 DNA reads as TGTGCCATCAGTGGTTCTAGGGTCTCCGGGGGAGAGGCCCAGTACTTC.